The clone carrying this T cell receptor (beta chain) was observed a few times. The antigen is not known. Some clones are missing from TCRdb's copy, which holds only in-frame ones; the method was immunoSEQ multiplex PCR. The sample has about 78,000 clones, just under 85% seen once; the top ten hold under 3.5%. The sample is drawn from a study of T cells in localized non-small cell lung cancer. Germline V gives CDR1 SGHRS, CDR2 YFSETQ. Germline trimming cut 4 bases from V and 1 base from J; bases unmatched to any gene: 10. The CDR3 totals 16 residues. General study points: When the top 100 tumor clones were examined, a median about 60 of them also appeared in the adjacent lung, which was paired and uninvolved. Maximal T cell clonality occurred in uninvolved adjacent lung, with tumor ranking below it. Greater blood T cell density accompanied longer overall survival.

The origin of this receptor is a man aged 35-75 years with stage I lung adenocarcinoma. The chain employs TRBV5-1 and TRBJ2-5, with TRBD2 matching 7 bases. Specimen: peripheral blood, collected before any cancer treatment. The CDR3 spells CASSPWGGRAQETQYF. CDR3 sequence (DNA): TGCGCCAGCAGCCCGTGGGGAGGGAGAGCCCAAGAGACCCAGTACTTC.